This T cell receptor (beta chain) is from a study of shared clonotypes between healthy human individuals. Study-wide results and caveats: Shared clonotypes across all four donors exceeded non-shared ones in generation probability. Estimated clonotype richness was generally higher in naive than memory subsets. A limitation of the genetic and exposure-history diversity represented arose from few donors.

Naive CD8 cells were CD45RO-negative, positively selected for CCR7, excluding terminally differentiated effector memory CD45RA+ cells. The CDR3 totals 13 residues. V was trimmed by 6 bases and J by 4 bases, leaving 12 bases between them. Germline CDR1 reads MNHEY; CDR2 reads SMNVEV (reference sequence). This clone turned up a few times. As yet, its antigen is unknown. Profiled with immunoSEQ multiplex PCR; TCRdb holds only in-frame clones, not every one. The sample holds about 650,000 clones, over 95% seen once. This clonotype was sampled from a woman between 25 and 40 years old in good health. The rearrangement joins TRBV27 to TRBJ1-1; no clear D. Sequencing input: naive CD8+ T cells sorted from blood. CDR3 protein: CASRLLGGTEAFF. Written as DNA, the CDR3 is TGTGCCAGCAGACTTCTGGGAGGCACTGAAGCTTTCTTT.